This T cell receptor (beta chain) was sequenced in a study of PD-1 blockade in classical Hodgkin lymphoma. With no exception, relapse followed autologous stem cell transplantation in all patients, and brentuximab vedotin exposure varied. Study-level findings and limits: In CD4+ cells, TCR diversity went up significantly by C4D1, but in CD8+ cells it did not.

The V gene end was trimmed by 2 bases and the J gene end by 7 bases; junction bases not matched to a gene: 8. Germline loops: CDR1 SEHNR, CDR2 FQNEAQ (reference sequence). The CDR3 has 15 residues. A note on this clone: What it binds is unknown.

Clones were read by immunoSEQ multiplex PCR, and TCRdb kept only the in-frame ones, dropping some. The sample holds roughly 140,000 clones, about four fifths seen once. J is TRBJ2-1 and V is TRBV7-9; 7 bases line up with TRBD2. Source: peripheral blood mononuclear cells (PBMCs), taken before the second cycle of nivolumab. This receptor was identified in a human donor with classical Hodgkin lymphoma. The CDR3 loop reads CASSLLASGTNEQFF. CDR3 DNA sequence: TGTGCCAGCAGCTTATTGGCTAGCGGTACAAATGAGCAGTTCTTC.